This T cell receptor beta chain was captured by sequencing in a study of T-cell memory formation after mild COVID-19. Background on the study: Largely donor-specific TCR clusters were found. Study-level results: Contracting CD4+ clones sat mainly in CM and EM; CD8+ in EMRA. The finding that pre-infection memory included some responding clones suggested that cross-reactive memory joined.

Notes on this clonotype: Its target is not known.

CDR3 length: 15 residues. Trimming took 5 bases from V and 4 from J; bases not matched to a gene: 9. TCRdb fed the 5' RACE reads into MiXCR, producing one record per CDR3 protein. The sample consists of roughly 620,000 distinct CDR3 sequences, around 17% of them appearing once. The sequenced sample consisted of PBMCs or a T cell subset sorted from them (not recorded which). This chain links TRBV12-3 or TRBV12-4 with TRBJ1-2; 8 nucleotides agree with TRBD1. The receptor was isolated from an adult woman who had mild COVID-19 (a few samples of this study predate the infection). Cell type and time point are not known. The CDR3 loop reads CASSVGQGSTYGYTF. The CDR3, as DNA: TGTGCCAGCAGTGTAGGACAGGGATCCACCTATGGCTACACCTTC.